This is a list of T cell receptor beta chains from one sample in a study of OX40 agonist ivuxolimab in advanced cancers. Assay used: immunoSEQ multiplex PCR; TCRdb lists only in-frame clones, some missing. The sample consists of about 62,000 clones, 75% to 90% of them appearing once. The starting material was CD4+ or CD8+ T cells sorted from blood, obtained in a trial of the OX40 agonist ivuxolimab. Every receptor here comes from an adult with an advanced solid tumor such as melanoma, head and neck, liver or kidney cancer. Both conserved end residues are part of each CDR3. The D gene is left open where the match is weak. Size tells how often a clone was seen (once, few, many) or the class of an expanded clone, and some rows leave it out.

d_gene: TRBD2; abundance: once; v_gene: TRBV9; j_gene: TRBJ2-7; CDR3nt: TGTGCCAGCAGCGTCGCCGGACTAGCGGGACAGAACGAGCAGTACTTC; CDR3aa: CASSVAGLAGQNEQYF
d_gene: TRBD1; abundance: NA; v_gene: TRBV9; j_gene: TRBJ2-5; CDR3nt: TGTGCCAGCAACCGTGGACAGGGTATAGAGACCCAGTACTTC; CDR3aa: CASNRGQGIETQYF
d_gene: NA; abundance: NA; v_gene: TRBV10-1; j_gene: TRBJ2-7; CDR3nt: TGCGCCAGCAGTGACAGGGGTTATGAAAACGAGCAGTACTTC; CDR3aa: CASSDRGYENEQYF
d_gene: NA; abundance: NA; v_gene: TRBV5-5; j_gene: TRBJ1-3; CDR3nt: TGTGCCAGCAGCTCTGAGGGAGGTATGCAGAACACCATATATTTT; CDR3aa: CASSSEGGMQNTIYF
d_gene: TRBD2; abundance: NA; v_gene: TRBV4-2; j_gene: TRBJ2-3; CDR3nt: TGTGCCAGCAGCCAAGAGCGATGGCTAGCGGTACACACAGATACGCAGTATTTT; CDR3aa: CASSQERWLAVHTDTQYF
d_gene: TRBD1; abundance: NA; v_gene: TRBV28; j_gene: TRBJ2-5; CDR3nt: TGTGCCAGCAGTTTATCCCTAAAATGGGACAGGGGGCAAGAGACCCAGTACTTC; CDR3aa: CASSLSLKWDRGQETQYF
d_gene: NA; abundance: once; v_gene: TRBV7-2; j_gene: TRBJ1-1; CDR3nt: TGTGCCAGCAGCTTTAGTCCGAACACTGAAGCTTTCTTT; CDR3aa: CASSFSPNTEAFF
d_gene: NA; abundance: NA; v_gene: TRBV5-6; j_gene: TRBJ2-1; CDR3nt: TGTGCCAGCACCCCGGACTTACTAAGCAATGAGCAGTTCTTC; CDR3aa: CASTPDLLSNEQFF
d_gene: NA; abundance: few; v_gene: TRBV11-2; j_gene: TRBJ2-5; CDR3nt: TGTGCCAGCAGCCTCCAAGAGACCCAGTACTTC; CDR3aa: CASSLQETQYF
d_gene: TRBD2; abundance: NA; v_gene: TRBV7-2; j_gene: TRBJ2-7; CDR3nt: TGTGCCAGCAGCTCCGGGACTAGGCCCTACGAGCAGTACTTC; CDR3aa: CASSSGTRPYEQYF
d_gene: NA; abundance: NA; v_gene: TRBV19; j_gene: TRBJ1-4; CDR3nt: TGTGCCAGTAGATCTTCGTTAGCAACTAATGAAAAACTGTTTTTT; CDR3aa: CASRSSLATNEKLFF
d_gene: NA; abundance: NA; v_gene: TRBV7-6; j_gene: TRBJ1-1; CDR3nt: TGTGCCAGCAGCTTAAACAGGGACCACACTGAAGCTTTCTTT; CDR3aa: CASSLNRDHTEAFF
d_gene: NA; abundance: NA; v_gene: TRBV4-1; j_gene: TRBJ2-1; CDR3nt: TGCGCCAGCAGCCAAGTGGGGGGCCTCACCAATGAGCAGTTCTTC; CDR3aa: CASSQVGGLTNEQFF
d_gene: NA; abundance: NA; v_gene: TRBV6-5; j_gene: TRBJ1-4; CDR3nt: TGTGCCAGCAGTTATTCGAGGGTTGGAACACTGTTTTTT; CDR3aa: CASSYSRVGTLFF
d_gene: NA; abundance: NA; v_gene: TRBV28; j_gene: TRBJ1-1; CDR3nt: TGTGCCAGCCGACGGTCAGGGATATTGAACACTGAAGCTTTCTTT; CDR3aa: CASRRSGILNTEAFF
d_gene: NA; abundance: NA; v_gene: TRBV5-6; j_gene: TRBJ1-2; CDR3nt: TGTGCCAGCAAACTCGCCCTAATGGGCTACACCTTC; CDR3aa: CASKLALMGYTF
d_gene: NA; abundance: NA; v_gene: TRBV10-3; j_gene: TRBJ2-5; CDR3nt: TGTGCCATCAGTGTCGGGGGTGAGACCCAGTACTTC; CDR3aa: CAISVGGETQYF
d_gene: NA; abundance: NA; v_gene: TRBV28; j_gene: TRBJ2-5; CDR3nt: TGTGCCAGCGCCTCCCCGCTAGGTGCCCGAGAGACCCAGTACTTC; CDR3aa: CASASPLGARETQYF
d_gene: TRBD1; abundance: once; v_gene: TRBV30; j_gene: TRBJ1-4; CDR3nt: TGTGCCTGGAGCAGGACCTTCGGACAGGGAAGTGAAAAACTGTTTTTT; CDR3aa: CAWSRTFGQGSEKLFF
d_gene: NA; abundance: NA; v_gene: TRBV6-1; j_gene: TRBJ2-3; CDR3nt: TGTGCCAGCATCCTGGAAGGAGAGGTGGGGGCGCAGTATTTT; CDR3aa: CASILEGEVGAQYF
d_gene: TRBD2; abundance: NA; v_gene: TRBV9; j_gene: TRBJ2-3; CDR3nt: TGTGCCAGCAGCGCAGGGACTAGCGAGGCGGCGCAGTATTTT; CDR3aa: CASSAGTSEAAQYF
d_gene: NA; abundance: NA; v_gene: TRBV9; j_gene: TRBJ2-1; CDR3nt: TGTGCCAGCAGCGCCCGGTTCGAGAACAATGAGCAGTTCTTC; CDR3aa: CASSARFENNEQFF
d_gene: NA; abundance: NA; v_gene: TRBV19; j_gene: TRBJ1-1; CDR3nt: TGTGCCAGTAGTCTCGGCCCAAGACAGATACCTATTAACACTGAAGCTTTCTTT; CDR3aa: CASSLGPRQIPINTEAFF
d_gene: TRBD1; abundance: NA; v_gene: TRBV4-1; j_gene: TRBJ2-5; CDR3nt: TGCGCCAGCAGCCACCGGGACAGGGGTGGCCAAGAGACCCAGTACTTC; CDR3aa: CASSHRDRGGQETQYF
d_gene: NA; abundance: NA; v_gene: TRBV9; j_gene: TRBJ2-2; CDR3nt: TGTGCCAGCAAACAGGGAAACACCGGGGAGCTGTTTTTT; CDR3aa: CASKQGNTGELFF
d_gene: TRBD1; abundance: few; v_gene: TRBV30; j_gene: TRBJ2-3; CDR3nt: TGTGCCTGGAGTCCGGGACAGGGTTCAGATACGCAGTATTTT; CDR3aa: CAWSPGQGSDTQYF
d_gene: NA; abundance: NA; v_gene: TRBV6-6; j_gene: TRBJ1-2; CDR3nt: TGTGCCAGCAGTTACCTCCCGACAGCAACGGAGGGCTACACCTTC; CDR3aa: CASSYLPTATEGYTF
d_gene: TRBD2; abundance: NA; v_gene: TRBV9; j_gene: TRBJ2-5; CDR3nt: TGTGCCAGCAGCGTCGGCAGCGGGAACCAAGAGACCCAGTACTTC; CDR3aa: CASSVGSGNQETQYF
d_gene: NA; abundance: NA; v_gene: TRBV21-1; j_gene: TRBJ2-7; CDR3nt: TGTGCCAGCAGCAATCCCCGGGACAGACCCTACGAGCAGTACTTC; CDR3aa: CASSNPRDRPYEQYF
d_gene: NA; abundance: NA; v_gene: TRBV2; j_gene: TRBJ2-3; CDR3nt: TGTGCCAGCAGGGCCCGGGACCGATTCACAGATACGCAGTATTTT; CDR3aa: CASRARDRFTDTQYF
d_gene: TRBD1; abundance: NA; v_gene: TRBV4-1; j_gene: TRBJ1-2; CDR3nt: TGCGCCAGCAGCCCGGGACAGGGTCCAGGAAACTATGGCTACACCTTC; CDR3aa: CASSPGQGPGNYGYTF
d_gene: NA; abundance: NA; v_gene: TRBV19; j_gene: TRBJ1-6; CDR3nt: TGTGCCAGCCTAAATCCGACGAGCGGTGGTGCTAATTCACCCCTCCACTTT; CDR3aa: CASLNPTSGGANSPLHF
d_gene: NA; abundance: once; v_gene: TRBV7-2; j_gene: TRBJ1-4; CDR3nt: TGTGCCAGCAGCTCCAGAGGGGGTGAAAAACTGTTTTTT; CDR3aa: CASSSRGGEKLFF
d_gene: TRBD1; abundance: NA; v_gene: TRBV6-6; j_gene: TRBJ1-6; CDR3nt: TGTGCCAGCAGTTCAGGACAGGGTAGCCCCCTCCACTTT; CDR3aa: CASSSGQGSPLHF
d_gene: TRBD1; abundance: NA; v_gene: TRBV11-2; j_gene: TRBJ1-4; CDR3nt: TGTGCCAGCAGCTGGACAGGGGTAACTAATGAAAAACTGTTTTTT; CDR3aa: CASSWTGVTNEKLFF
d_gene: NA; abundance: NA; v_gene: TRBV6-6; j_gene: TRBJ2-3; CDR3nt: TGTGCCAGCATTGGGCGGGACGGTACAGATACGCAGTATTTT; CDR3aa: CASIGRDGTDTQYF
d_gene: NA; abundance: NA; v_gene: TRBV18; j_gene: TRBJ2-7; CDR3nt: TGTGCCAGCTCACCATACCAGGACAGCCTAAGGGATGAGCAGTACTTC; CDR3aa: CASSPYQDSLRDEQYF
d_gene: TRBD1; abundance: once; v_gene: TRBV6-5; j_gene: TRBJ1-5; CDR3nt: TGTGCCAGCAGTTCCGGACAGGGCACTCAGCCCCAGCATTTT; CDR3aa: CASSSGQGTQPQHF
d_gene: NA; abundance: NA; v_gene: TRBV7-9; j_gene: TRBJ2-7; CDR3nt: TGTGCCAGCAGCAAACTAGACCCCGGCTACGAGCAGTACTTC; CDR3aa: CASSKLDPGYEQYF
d_gene: NA; abundance: once; v_gene: TRBV19; j_gene: TRBJ2-5; CDR3nt: TGTGCCAGTAGTAAGCTCGACACGGGCACGCAATCGACCCAGTACTTC; CDR3aa: CASSKLDTGTQSTQYF
d_gene: NA; abundance: NA; v_gene: TRBV29-1; j_gene: TRBJ2-7; CDR3nt: TGCAGCGTTGAAGGACAGCGGTCCTACGAGCAGTACTTC; CDR3aa: CSVEGQRSYEQYF
d_gene: TRBD1; abundance: NA; v_gene: TRBV4-1; j_gene: TRBJ1-4; CDR3nt: TGCGCCAGCAGCCAAGGAGACAGGGCCGCTGAAAAACTGTTTTTT; CDR3aa: CASSQGDRAAEKLFF
d_gene: TRBD2; abundance: NA; v_gene: TRBV28; j_gene: TRBJ2-5; CDR3nt: TGTGCCAGCAGTTCTACACTAGCGGGAGAAGAGACCCAGTACTTC; CDR3aa: CASSSTLAGEETQYF
d_gene: TRBD2; abundance: once; v_gene: TRBV9; j_gene: TRBJ2-3; CDR3nt: TGTGCCAGCACGTTGGCTAGCGGGCAAAGCACAGATACGCAGTATTTT; CDR3aa: CASTLASGQSTDTQYF
d_gene: NA; abundance: NA; v_gene: TRBV7-2; j_gene: TRBJ2-7; CDR3nt: TGTGCCAGCAGCAAGTCCTACGAGCAGTACTTC; CDR3aa: CASSKSYEQYF
d_gene: TRBD1; abundance: NA; v_gene: TRBV11-3; j_gene: TRBJ2-2; CDR3nt: TGTGCCAGCAGCCCCCCGGACAGGGCGGGTAACACCGGGGAGCTGTTTTTT; CDR3aa: CASSPPDRAGNTGELFF
d_gene: TRBD2; abundance: once; v_gene: TRBV7-8; j_gene: TRBJ2-3; CDR3nt: TGTGCCAGCAGCTTAGTGGGGGGGACGCAGTATTTT; CDR3aa: CASSLVGGTQYF
d_gene: NA; abundance: NA; v_gene: TRBV4-3; j_gene: TRBJ2-7; CDR3nt: TGCGCCAGCAGCTCCGGCCTCACCTCCTACGAGCAGTACTTC; CDR3aa: CASSSGLTSYEQYF
d_gene: TRBD1; abundance: NA; v_gene: TRBV7-2; j_gene: TRBJ1-4; CDR3nt: TGTGCCAGCAGCTTACATCAGACAGGGGGTGAAAAACTGTTTTTT; CDR3aa: CASSLHQTGGEKLFF
d_gene: NA; abundance: NA; v_gene: TRBV7-9; j_gene: TRBJ1-3; CDR3nt: TGTGCCAGCAGCTTATGGGAGAACACCATATATTTT; CDR3aa: CASSLWENTIYF
d_gene: TRBD1; abundance: NA; v_gene: TRBV4-1; j_gene: TRBJ1-4; CDR3nt: TGCGCCAGCAGCCAACCTAGGACAGGGCCAAATGAAAAACTGTTTTTT; CDR3aa: CASSQPRTGPNEKLFF